Listed below are T cell receptor beta chains from one sample, sequenced in a study of blood T cells in healthy people across ages. One entry per CDR3 protein results from TCRdb running MiXCR on the 5' RACE reads. The table includes about 640,000 distinct CDR3 sequences, 45% to 65% detected once. The specimen sequenced was blood. These receptor sequences come from a man aged 55 to 70 in good health. The CDR3 runs from the conserved cysteine through the conserved F or W. The order of the fields is clone size, J gene, V gene, D gene, CDR3 protein, CDR3 DNA. A D gene is named only where the DNA matches it firmly. The size field is filled for only some rows; it gives once, few, many or a size class.

>once|TRBJ2-5|TRBV2|NA
CASIREYQETQYF
TGTGCCAGCATTCGGGAATACCAAGAGACCCAGTACTTC
>NA|TRBJ2-3|TRBV11-2|NA
CASSSRRVPDTQYF
TGTGCCAGCAGCAGCCGCAGGGTTCCAGATACGCAGTATTTT
>few|TRBJ2-1|TRBV5-1|NA
CASSLDTASYNEQFF
TGCGCCAGCAGCTTGGACACAGCCTCCTACAATGAGCAGTTCTTC
>few|TRBJ1-2|TRBV5-1|TRBD1
CASSLTGGPNYGYTF
TGCGCCAGCAGCTTAACAGGGGGGCCTAACTATGGCTACACCTTC
>NA|TRBJ2-6|TRBV20-1|NA
CSAREGASGANVLTF
TGCAGTGCTAGAGAGGGGGCCTCAGGGGCCAACGTCCTGACTTTC
>NA|TRBJ1-2|TRBV6-1|TRBD1
CASTKVGLGQGASSFGYTF
TGTGCCAGCACCAAAGTGGGTCTGGGACAGGGCGCCTCCTCGTTCGGCTACACCTTC
>NA|TRBJ2-5|TRBV20-1|NA
CSARDGRAAAHRETQYF
TGCAGTGCTAGAGATGGGCGAGCGGCGGCCCATCGGGAGACCCAGTACTTC
>NA|TRBJ2-1|TRBV15|TRBD2
CATSGETSGVEETQFF
TGTGCCACCAGCGGAGAGACTAGCGGGGTTGAGGAGACCCAGTTCTTC
>few|TRBJ2-4|TRBV5-1|NA
CASSFLGPDQNIQYF
TGCGCCAGCAGCTTTTTGGGGCCGGACCAAAACATTCAGTACTTC
>NA|TRBJ2-7|TRBV20-1|NA
CSAEDFYEQYF
TGCAGTGCTGAGGACTTCTACGAGCAGTACTTC
>few|TRBJ2-3|TRBV5-1|NA
CASTSALASDTQYF
TGCGCCAGCACCTCCGCCCTAGCTTCAGATACGCAGTATTTT
>few|TRBJ2-1|TRBV7-7|TRBD2
CASSFQAGDEQFF
TGTGCCAGCAGCTTCCAAGCGGGGGATGAGCAGTTCTTC
>few|TRBJ2-1|TRBV28|TRBD2
CASSLYGGGLGPKKQFF
TGTGCCAGCAGTTTATACGGGGGGGGACTAGGCCCCAAGAAGCAGTTCTTC
>NA|TRBJ2-5|TRBV11-2|TRBD1
CASSFSSQGRETQYF
TGTGCCAGCAGCTTTTCCTCACAGGGGCGGGAGACCCAGTACTTC
>few|TRBJ2-1|TRBV7-2|NA
CASSATQANEQFF
TGTGCCAGCAGCGCCACACAGGCCAATGAGCAGTTCTTC
>NA|TRBJ2-7|TRBV6-2/TRBV6-3|NA
CASSNRGGVSYEQYF
TGTGCCAGCAGCAATCGGGGCGGGGTCTCCTACGAGCAGTACTTC
>few|TRBJ2-1|TRBV6-5|NA
CASSYGRANEQFF
TGTGCCAGCAGTTACGGCAGGGCCAATGAGCAGTTCTTC
>NA|TRBJ2-1|TRBV2|NA
CASSEVNPSYNEQFF
TGTGCCAGCAGTGAGGTAAACCCCTCCTACAATGAGCAGTTCTTC
>NA|TRBJ2-6|TRBV29-1|NA
CSVDGAGTGANVLTF
TGCAGCGTTGACGGGGCGGGGACCGGGGCCAACGTCCTGACTTTC
>few|TRBJ2-7|TRBV29-1|NA
CSVEGVDSGDYEQYF
TGCAGCGTTGAAGGTGTTGACAGCGGCGACTACGAGCAGTACTTC
>few|TRBJ2-1|TRBV4-1|NA
CASSQEGGRGAYNEQFF
TGCGCCAGCAGCCAAGAAGGCGGCAGGGGAGCCTACAATGAGCAGTTCTTC
>NA|TRBJ2-7|TRBV10-3|NA
CAITGETYEQYF
TGTGCCATCACTGGGGAAACCTACGAGCAGTACTTC
>medium-sized|TRBJ2-7|TRBV20-1|NA
CSARDEGRSSYEQYF
TGCAGTGCTAGAGATGAGGGACGGAGCTCCTACGAGCAGTACTTC
>NA|TRBJ1-1|TRBV6-1|NA
CASRIFGRANTEAFF
TGTGCCAGCAGGATCTTCGGTAGGGCGAACACTGAAGCTTTCTTT
>few|TRBJ2-5|TRBV29-1|TRBD1
CSVDKGAPQETQYF
TGCAGCGTTGATAAGGGGGCGCCTCAAGAGACCCAGTACTTC
>NA|TRBJ2-1|TRBV2|NA
CASNRGGAWNEQFF
TGTGCCAGCAACAGGGGGGGGGCGTGGAATGAGCAGTTCTTC
>NA|TRBJ2-5|TRBV7-2|TRBD2
CASSATGTSGGWKTQYF
TGTGCCAGCAGCGCCACCGGGACTAGCGGGGGTTGGAAGACCCAGTACTTC
>NA|TRBJ1-2|TRBV12-3/TRBV12-4|NA
CASSLLGGDYGYTF
TGTGCCAGCAGTTTATTGGGTGGAGACTATGGCTACACCTTC
>NA|TRBJ2-7|TRBV29-1|TRBD1
CSVGGTGRNEQYF
TGCAGCGTTGGCGGGACAGGGAGGAACGAGCAGTACTTC
>once|TRBJ2-1|TRBV18|NA
CASSLGQSKANEQFF
TGTGCCAGCTCCCTCGGGCAATCCAAAGCCAATGAGCAGTTCTTC
>NA|TRBJ2-5|TRBV14|NA
CASSQDQWTQYF
TGTGCCAGCAGCCAAGATCAATGGACCCAGTACTTC